This is a list of T cell receptor beta chains from one sample in a study of brain metastases from non-small cell lung cancer. The repertoire was sequenced with immunoSEQ multiplex PCR; TCRdb's copy has only in-frame clones and lacks some. In the table there are 950 to 1,500 clones, 80% to 90% of which are singletons. The sequenced sample consisted of tumor-adjacent normal tissue. Receptor source: a donor older than 35 with non-small cell lung cancer. The CDR3 runs from the conserved cysteine through the conserved F or W. Fields, in order: J gene, clone size, V gene, D gene, CDR3 DNA, CDR3 protein. The D gene is left open where the match is weak. Size is stated for part of the rows, as once, few or many counts, or as a class when the clone is expanded.

TRBJ2-7,NA,TRBV20-1,NA,TGCAGTGCCAGTGGGCCCTACGAGCAGTACTTC,CSASGPYEQYF
TRBJ1-3,NA,TRBV18,NA,TGTGCCAGCTCTTCTAATCTGGCTGGAAACACCATATATTTT,CASSSNLAGNTIYF
TRBJ1-1,NA,TRBV18,NA,TGTGCCAGCTCCCGTTTAGCTGAGAACACTGAAGCTTTCTTT,CASSRLAENTEAFF
TRBJ1-5,NA,TRBV5-5,NA,TGTGCCAGCAGGGGGGAAGGCAATCAGCCCCAGCATTTT,CASRGEGNQPQHF
TRBJ2-1,NA,TRBV6-5,NA,TGTGCCAGCAGCGGACGGGGGCTCTACAATGAGCAGTTCTTC,CASSGRGLYNEQFF
TRBJ2-3,NA,TRBV15,TRBD2,TGTGCCACCAGCAGAGATCCCGGGACTAACACAGATACGCAGTATTTT,CATSRDPGTNTDTQYF
TRBJ1-1,few,TRBV6-2/TRBV6-3,NA,TGTGCCAGCAGTTATTCGGGCAGGAACACTGAAGCTTTCTTT,CASSYSGRNTEAFF
TRBJ1-1,few,TRBV19,TRBD1,TGTGCCAGTAACGACAGGGGGGAGAACACTGAAGCTTTCTTT,CASNDRGENTEAFF
TRBJ1-4,once,TRBV5-6,TRBD1,TGTGCCAGCAGCTCAGTAGACAGGGGCCATGAAAAACTGTTTTTT,CASSSVDRGHEKLFF
TRBJ2-4,NA,TRBV30,TRBD2,TGTGCCTGGAGGGGAGGGACTAGCGGGGCTGCTTTAGCCAAAAACATTCAGTACTTC,CAWRGGTSGAALAKNIQYF
TRBJ2-2,NA,TRBV11-3,NA,TGTGCCAGCAGCTCCCGGCAGTTAAACACCGGGGAGCTGTTTTTT,CASSSRQLNTGELFF
TRBJ1-1,NA,TRBV6-6,NA,TGTGCCAGCAGTTTCCCAAGGTCTGAAGCTTTCTTT,CASSFPRSEAFF
TRBJ2-2,NA,TRBV4-1,NA,TGCGCCAGCAGCCAATATGGGGGGCAAGGAGCCGGGGAGCTGTTTTTT,CASSQYGGQGAGELFF
TRBJ1-1,NA,TRBV5-1,TRBD1,TGCGCCAGCAGCAGGGACAGGGGAACTGAAGCTTTCTTT,CASSRDRGTEAFF
TRBJ1-1,NA,TRBV15,TRBD1,TGTGCCACCAGCAGACCGGGACAGATTTCCCTAAAGAACACTGAAGCTTTCTTT,CATSRPGQISLKNTEAFF
TRBJ1-2,once,TRBV30,NA,TGTGCCTGGAGTGATGAGGCAGGAAACACCTTC,CAWSDEAGNTF
TRBJ1-1,NA,TRBV6-5,NA,TGTGCCAGCAGTTTCGAGGGGGGCACTGAAGCTTTCTTT,CASSFEGGTEAFF
TRBJ2-3,NA,TRBV7-3,TRBD2,TGTGCCAGCAGCTCGACTAGCGGGGGGGCGGATACGCAGTATTTT,CASSSTSGGADTQYF
TRBJ1-3,NA,TRBV14,NA,TGTGCCAGCAGCCAAAAATATTCTGGAAACACCATATATTTT,CASSQKYSGNTIYF
TRBJ1-5,NA,TRBV4-2,NA,TGTGCCAGCAGCCCTACCCCGACCTATGGGGATCAGCCCCAGCATTTT,CASSPTPTYGDQPQHF
TRBJ1-1,NA,TRBV7-9,NA,TGTGCCAGCAGCTTAGGACAGAACACTGAAGCTTTCTTT,CASSLGQNTEAFF
TRBJ1-5,NA,TRBV7-8,TRBD1,TGTGCCAGCAGCTTTGGCATAGCGACAGGGAAGGGAAGCAATCAGCCCCAGCATTTT,CASSFGIATGKGSNQPQHF
TRBJ2-1,NA,TRBV7-2,NA,TGTGCCAGCAGCTCCCGTAGGGGCGCCTACAATGAGCAGTTCTTC,CASSSRRGAYNEQFF
TRBJ2-3,NA,TRBV7-9,TRBD2,TGTGCCAGCAGCTTAGGTCATATAGCGGGGGCCACAGATACGCAGTATTTT,CASSLGHIAGATDTQYF
TRBJ1-1,NA,TRBV6-5,NA,TGTGCCAGCAGTCAACGGGACAACACTGAAGCTTTCTTT,CASSQRDNTEAFF
TRBJ1-1,NA,TRBV7-9,TRBD1,TGTGCCAGCAGCTCCCAGACAGGGCAAAATGAAGCTTTCTTT,CASSSQTGQNEAFF
TRBJ1-2,NA,TRBV12-3/TRBV12-4,NA,TGTGCCAGCAGCCCAGAGATAGGCTATGGCTACACCTTC,CASSPEIGYGYTF
TRBJ1-2,NA,TRBV11-1,NA,TGTGCCAGCAGCCTTACGGGGGGCGGCACCTACACCTTC,CASSLTGGGTYTF
TRBJ2-1,NA,TRBV19,TRBD1,TGTGCCAGTAGTATAGGATTAGGAGACAGGGCCGCCGAGCAGTTCTTC,CASSIGLGDRAAEQFF
TRBJ1-5,few,TRBV3-1/TRBV3-2,TRBD1,TGTGCCAGCAGTACAGGGGATAGCAATCAGCCCCAGCATTTT,CASSTGDSNQPQHF
TRBJ2-3,NA,TRBV9,TRBD2,TGTGCCAGCAGCACTACCGGGGGGTTAGATACGCAGTATTTT,CASSTTGGLDTQYF
TRBJ1-3,NA,TRBV19,TRBD1,TGTGCCAGTAGGACCCCAGGGGGGCTAAACACCATATATTTT,CASRTPGGLNTIYF
TRBJ1-1,NA,TRBV6-6,NA,TGTGCCAGCAGTTACCGCCCGAACACTGAAGCTTTCTTT,CASSYRPNTEAFF
TRBJ2-5,NA,TRBV2,TRBD1,TGTGCCAGTAGACCCGGACAGGGGGCCCGGAGGGAGACCCAGTACTTC,CASRPGQGARRETQYF
TRBJ2-1,NA,TRBV29-1,TRBD2,TGCAGCGTCGGGACTAGCGGGCACTTGCAGTTCTTC,CSVGTSGHLQFF
TRBJ2-7,NA,TRBV7-2,NA,TGTGCCAGCAGCTTAAACCCTTTTGGCGAGCAGTACTTC,CASSLNPFGEQYF
TRBJ2-6,NA,TRBV18,NA,TGTGCCAGCTCACCACAAGAACCTGGGGCCAACGTCCTGACTTTC,CASSPQEPGANVLTF
TRBJ1-1,NA,TRBV6-1,TRBD1,TGTGCCAGCAGTGAACCTAACAGGGGAAGGACTGAAGCTTTCTTT,CASSEPNRGRTEAFF
TRBJ1-5,NA,TRBV7-2,NA,TGTGCCAGCAGCTTAAAAAGTGGCGGCAATCAGCCCCAGCATTTT,CASSLKSGGNQPQHF
TRBJ2-1,few,TRBV24-1,TRBD1,TGTGCCACCGGGACAGGTCCTATCTATGAGCAGTTCTTC,CATGTGPIYEQFF
TRBJ1-2,NA,TRBV2,TRBD1,TGTGCCAGCAGTGAAACGGCAGGGGGATCGGGCTATGGCTACACCTTC,CASSETAGGSGYGYTF
TRBJ2-7,NA,TRBV6-5,NA,TGTGCCAGCAGCTTAGGGGTGGGATACGAGCAGTACTTC,CASSLGVGYEQYF
TRBJ2-3,NA,TRBV24-1,TRBD2,TGTGCCACCAGTGACCCTCTAGCGGGTAACACAGATACGCAGTATTTT,CATSDPLAGNTDTQYF
TRBJ1-4,NA,TRBV18,NA,TGTGCCAGCTCACCACCGATTGCAGGGTCGTTTGAACTGTTTTTT,CASSPPIAGSFELFF
TRBJ1-4,NA,TRBV19,TRBD1,TGTGCCAGTAGTTCTCGACAGGGTGAAAAACTGTTTTTT,CASSSRQGEKLFF
TRBJ1-5,NA,TRBV2,NA,TGTGCCAGCAGCCGCGGGACCGGGCTGCAGCCCCAGCATTTT,CASSRGTGLQPQHF
TRBJ1-1,NA,TRBV19,TRBD1,TGTGCCAGTAGTATAGGGGGACAGGTGAACACTGAAGCTTTCTTT,CASSIGGQVNTEAFF
TRBJ2-1,NA,TRBV5-1,NA,TGCGCCAGCAGTTTGGACACTGGGGGCTACAATGAGCAGTTCTTC,CASSLDTGGYNEQFF
TRBJ1-6,NA,TRBV2,NA,TGTGCCAGCAGTGAAGAGGGGTCCTATAATTCACCCCTCCACTTT,CASSEEGSYNSPLHF
TRBJ1-5,NA,TRBV30,TRBD1,TGTGCCTGGAGTACCGGGACAGGTTTCTTCGGGAATCAGCCCCAGCATTTT,CAWSTGTGFFGNQPQHF
TRBJ1-1,once,TRBV19,TRBD1,TGTGCCAGTAGTTTAACAGGGGGGAGGACTGAAGCTTTCTTT,CASSLTGGRTEAFF
TRBJ1-2,NA,TRBV6-6,TRBD1,TGTGCCGGCCGGACAGGGACTAACTATGGCTACACCTTC,CAGRTGTNYGYTF
TRBJ2-3,once,TRBV5-1,NA,TGCGCCAGCAGCTTGGGTTGGGGGTTCACAGATACGCAGTATTTT,CASSLGWGFTDTQYF
TRBJ2-3,NA,TRBV6-1,TRBD2,TGTGCCAGCAGTGAAGCGCGGGGGATATCCCCAGATACGCAGTATTTT,CASSEARGISPDTQYF
TRBJ1-1,NA,TRBV30,NA,TGTGCCTGGATGGAGGGAGGGATGACTGAAGCTTTCTTT,CAWMEGGMTEAFF